This T cell receptor beta chain is from a study of OX40 agonist ivuxolimab in advanced cancers. The wider study: In this trial design, patients received ivuxolimab intravenously at 0.01 to 10 mg/kg every 2 weeks. A partial response was reached by three patients: one with hepatocellular carcinoma and two with cutaneous melanoma. Cancers in dose escalation were hepatocellular, melanoma, renal cell and head and neck. The study, taken as a whole, reports: CD8+ T cells averaged more expanded clones than CD4+.

About this clone itself: Its antigen is not known.

Clones were read by immunoSEQ multiplex PCR, and TCRdb kept only the in-frame ones, dropping some. Seen here are 100,000 or so clones, roughly nine tenths observed once, and the top ten hold approximately 0.34%. The CDR3 consists of 17 residues. Germline lookup yields CDR1 SGHRS and CDR2 YFSETQ. The junction had 2 bases not matched to a gene; V was cut back by 2 bases and J by 0 bases. The clonotype comes from an adult with an advanced solid tumor such as melanoma, head and neck, liver or kidney cancer. The V gene is TRBV5-1, the J gene TRBJ2-3, with 14 bases fitting TRBD2. The source was CD4+ or CD8+ T cells sorted from blood, collected in a trial of the OX40 agonist ivuxolimab. The CDR3 sequence: CASSLGLAGGSTDTQYF. Written as DNA, the CDR3 is TGCGCCAGCAGCTTAGGACTAGCGGGAGGAAGCACAGATACGCAGTATTTT.